Listed here are 20 T cell receptor beta chains from one sample, sequenced in a study of a mutant IDH1 vaccine in newly diagnosed glioma (dated by TCRdb to the early 2020s). Library creation used the immunoSEQ multiplex PCR assay. In TCRdb, the immuneACCESS table is reduced to in-frame sequences with V and J assigned. These tables do not hold every clone; where another copy was compared, an unresolved V gene accounts for under half, and the others remain unexplained. The sample table shows about 32,000 clones, and around four fifths are seen once. Clones ranked in the top ten supply approximately 10% of the sample. These receptors have no identified antigens. The time point label for this specimen denotes: week 35, safety follow-up. Every vaccine dose consisted of 300 ug of a 20-mer mutant IDH1 peptide in Montanide, administered subcutaneously together with topical imiquimod. The input for sequencing was PBMCs, taken from a glioma patient whose treatment included an IDH1 peptide vaccine. The receptor source for this set is a middle-aged woman with glioma.

This clone was detected a few times. The J gene is TRBJ2-3, the V gene TRBV5-1, with no clear D. V was pared by 0 bases and J by 2 bases, with 7 bases between. This CDR3 has 14 residues. The germline V gene encodes CDR1 SGHRS and CDR2 YFSETQ. CDR3 protein: CASSLGGYTDTQYF. CDR3 nucleotides: TGCGCCAGCAGCTTGGGCGGATACACAGATACGCAGTATTTT.

The chain couples TRBV18 to TRBJ1-2; no definite D call. The germline gives CDR1 KGHSH, CDR2 LQKENI. Trimming cost V 2 bases and J 4 bases, with 8 bases left between them. This CDR3 has 13 amino acids. In nucleotides, the CDR3 is TGTGCCAGCTCACCATCACGGTCCTATGGCTACACCTTC. This gives the protein CASSPSRSYGYTF. The full variable domain, in which reference TRBV18 and TRBJ1-2 provide the parts outside the CDR3, is NAGVMQNPRHLVRRRGQEARLRCSPMKGHSHVYWYRQLPEEGLKFMVYLQKENIIDESGMPKERFSAEFPKEGPSILRIQQVVRGDSAAYFCASSPSRSYGYTFGSGTRLTVV.

This chain connects TRBV7-2 to TRBJ1-2; no reliable D call. Germline V gene lookup returns CDR1 SGHTA and CDR2 FQGNSA. The V end was cut by 4 bases, the J end by 4 bases, with 19 bases between. CDR3 length: 16 residues. The CDR3 bases are TGTGCCAGCAGCTACCTAAGTGGGGTCAGTTCCTATGGCTACACCTTC. Translating gives CASSYLSGVSSYGYTF.

This chain connects TRBV27 to TRBJ2-6; a weak D match, TRBD2 (6 bases). This CDR3 is built from 15 residues. V lost 6 bases and J 4 bases, leaving 13 bases between the germline ends. The germline CDR1 and CDR2 sequences are MNHEY and SMNVEV (reference sequence). The CDR3 sequence: CASSRRVGGANVLTF. In DNA form, the CDR3 reads TGTGCCAGCAGCAGGAGGGTAGGAGGGGCCAACGTCCTGACTTTC.

The chain is built from TRBV5-1 and TRBJ2-2; 9 positions agree with TRBD1. With V trimmed by 4 bases and J by 2 bases, 6 bases remained unmatched. Germline V gene lookup returns CDR1 SGHRS and CDR2 YFSETQ. This CDR3 spans 16 amino acids. CDR3 in DNA: TGCGCCAGCAGCCCACAGGGACAGGGAAACACCGGGGAGCTGTTTTTT. This sequence encodes CASSPQGQGNTGELFF.

This chain links TRBV10-3 with TRBJ1-5; 7 nucleotides align to TRBD1. This CDR3 spans 14 amino acids. Germline V gives CDR1 ENHRY, CDR2 SYGVKD. V dropped 11 bases and J dropped 1; count of bases not matched to a gene: 8. The CDR3 is CARRTGGSNQPQHF. The CDR3 region has the DNA TGTGCCCGGCGGACAGGAGGCAGCAATCAGCCCCAGCATTTT.

This clone has only one observation. The chain employs TRBV2 and TRBJ2-7; 7 bases agree with TRBD1. Germline CDR1 reads SNHLY; CDR2 reads FYNNEI. The CDR3 covers 14 residues. J gave up 3 bases and V 1 base, and 3 bases lay outside the gene matches. In nucleotides, the CDR3 is TGTGCCAGCAGTGAAGTGGCAGGGGGCTACGAGCAGTACTTC. The encoded protein is CASSEVAGGYEQYF. Filled out from reference TRBV2 and TRBJ2-7, the complete variable domain reads EPEVTQTPSHQVTQMGQEVILRCVPISNHLYFYWYRQILGQKVEFLVSFYNNEISEKSEIFDDQFSVERPDGSNFTLKIRSTKLEDSAMYFCASSEVAGGYEQYFGPGTRLTVT.

This chain uses TRBV19 with TRBJ1-1; 7 positions agree with TRBD1. The V gene's germline CDR1 is LNHDA and CDR2 SQIVND (reference sequence). This CDR3 is 14 amino acids long. With 5 bases clipped from V and 4 bases from J, the junction kept 7 bases outside the gene matches. DNA for the CDR3: TGTGCCAGTAGTCCGACAGGGTGGAGCACTGAAGCTTTCTTT. It specifies CASSPTGWSTEAFF.

The chain has TRBV7-9 and TRBJ1-2; D gene ambiguous. The CDR3 consists of 15 residues. CDR1 SEHNR and CDR2 FQNEAQ come from the germline V gene (reference sequence). Trimming cost V 6 bases and J 2 bases, with 16 bases left between them. DNA for the CDR3: TGTGCCAGCAGTCCTCCCGGACGGCAAAACTATGGCTACACCTTC. Amino acid sequence: CASSPPGRQNYGYTF. Full variable domain (remainder filled in from reference TRBV7-9 and TRBJ1-2): DTGVSQNPRHKITKRGQNVTFRCDPISEHNRLYWYRQTLGQGPEFLTYFQNEAQLEKSRLLSDRFSAERPKGSFSTLEIQRTEQGDSAMYLCASSPPGRQNYGYTFGSGTRLTVV.

This clone was recorded a few times. This chain uses TRBV19 with TRBJ2-1; TRBD2 matches 9 bases. CDR1 and CDR2 from the germline V gene are LNHDA and SQIVND (reference sequence). The CDR3 loop spans 18 amino acids. V gave up 2 bases and J gave up 8 bases; unmatched junction bases: 16. The CDR3 DNA follows: TGTGCCAGTAGTATAATCCAAAGGGGGAGCGGGGGGAATGATGAGCAGTTCTTC. It yields the protein CASSIIQRGSGGNDEQFF.

This rearrangement joins TRBV6-1 to TRBJ2-6; TRBD2 is a possible D gene (6 bases). Germline V gene sequence: CDR1 MNHNS, CDR2 SASEGT. CDR3 length: 17 amino acids. Trimming removed 4 bases at V and 1 base at J, with 14 bases between. The CDR3 DNA reads as TGTGCCAGCAGTGGGGACTCCCGCAGGTCTGGGGCCAACGTCCTGACTTTC. It translates to CASSGDSRRSGANVLTF.

This chain links TRBV2 with TRBJ2-7; TRBD2 matches 7 bases. Germline V gene data show CDR1 as SNHLY and CDR2 as FYNNEI. The CDR3 totals 12 residues. V shed 8 bases, J shed 1 base, and the junction held 2 bases outside the gene matches. In DNA, the CDR3 is TGTGCCAGCGGCGGGGGATCCTACGAGCAGTACTTC. Its translation: CASGGGSYEQYF.

The chain is built from TRBV2 and TRBJ2-3; possibly TRBD1 for D (5 bases). Trimming pared 2 bases from V and 2 bases from J, leaving 11 bases between. The CDR3 length is 15 residues. The germline V gene encodes CDR1 SNHLY and CDR2 FYNNEI. DNA for the CDR3: TGTGCCAGCAGTGAATTCCAGGGTAACACAGATACGCAGTATTTT. This sequence encodes CASSEFQGNTDTQYF.

The rearrangement links TRBV5-5 to TRBJ2-7; no reliable D call. The germline V gene has CDR1 SGHKS and CDR2 YYEKEE (reference sequence). With 3 bases removed from V and 2 bases from J, the gap between germline ends came to 15 bases. The CDR3 consists of 15 residues. CDR3 in DNA: TGTGCCAGCAGCTACCCTGTGGCAGAACCCTACGAGCAGTACTTC. Translating it yields CASSYPVAEPYEQYF.

This clone has only one observation. This chain joins TRBV7-8 and TRBJ1-4; possibly TRBD1 for D (5 bases). CDR1 is SGHVS, CDR2 FQNEAQ, per germline. The V end lost 5 bases, the J end lost 5 bases, and 15 bases lay between the germline ends. This CDR3 region has 15 residues. The CDR3 reads CASSTVLGGNEKLFF. Here the CDR3 DNA reads TGTGCCAGCAGCACGGTCTTGGGGGGGAATGAAAAACTGTTTTTT.

The chain combines TRBV5-1 with TRBJ1-1; 8 nucleotides match TRBD1. In germline, CDR1 is SGHRS, CDR2 YFSETQ. The V gene end was trimmed by 0 bases and the J gene end by 4 bases; junction bases not matched to a gene: 8. The CDR3 runs to 16 residues. The CDR3 spells CASSLAGQGAFTEAFF. For the CDR3, the DNA is TGCGCCAGCAGCTTGGCCGGGCAGGGGGCGTTCACTGAAGCTTTCTTT. Full variable domain (remainder filled in from reference TRBV5-1 and TRBJ1-1): KAGVTQTPRYLIKTRGQQVTLSCSPISGHRSVSWYQQTPGQGLQFLFEYFSETQRNKGNFPGRFSGRQFSNSRSEMNVSTLELGDSALYLCASSLAGQGAFTEAFFGQGTRLTVV.

The J gene is TRBJ2-3, the V gene TRBV19; 8 nucleotides match TRBD2. CDR1 is LNHDA, CDR2 SQIVND, per germline (reference sequence). This CDR3 spans 15 amino acids. Trimming took 5 bases from V and 0 from J; bases not matched to a gene: 4. DNA for the CDR3: TGTGCCAGTAGTCCGCGGGGGGTCAGCACAGATACGCAGTATTTT. Translated: CASSPRGVSTDTQYF.

This clone was observed a single time. This chain links TRBV6-5 with TRBJ2-7; D is ambiguous. The V and J ends lost 0 bases and 6 bases respectively, with 3 bases between them. This CDR3 spans 11 amino acids. Germline lookup yields CDR1 MNHEY and CDR2 SVGAGI. The CDR3 here is CASSYSTEQYF. The DNA for the CDR3 is TGTGCCAGCAGTTACTCGACCGAGCAGTACTTC.

By its share, this clone is medium-sized. This rearrangement joins TRBV4-1 to TRBJ1-5, with a tentative D call TRBD1 (5 bases). CDR1 is MGHRA, CDR2 YSYEKL, per germline. The CDR3 totals 17 residues. The V and J ends lost 1 base and 0 bases respectively, with 13 bases between them. In DNA form, the CDR3 reads TGCGCCAGCAGCCAAGGTAAGGGACTCCATAGCAATCAGCCCCAGCATTTT. Its translation: CASSQGKGLHSNQPQHF.

This clone was recorded a few times. The rearrangement joins TRBV7-6 to TRBJ1-5; no clear D gene. CDR3 length equals 14 residues. Germline CDR1 reads SGHVS; CDR2 reads FNYEAQ. V was clipped by 4 bases and J by 1 base, with 8 bases between them. The CDR3 region has the DNA TGTGCCAGCAGCTCAGGTGGGAGCAATCAGCCCCAGCATTTT. This translates into CASSSGGSNQPQHF.